The 21 T cell receptor beta chains in this list originate from one sample, sequenced in a study of shared clonotypes between healthy human individuals. Clones were read by immunoSEQ multiplex PCR, and TCRdb kept only the in-frame ones, dropping some. The profile covers some 690,000 clones, with roughly 91% appearing a single time and about a third taken by the ten largest. Sequencing used memory CD8+ T cells from PBMCs. Subset given: CD45RO+ cells pooled with CCR7-negative TemRA cells. The receptors here all came from a man younger than 35 in good health. Some clones in this sample may be carry-over from other donors' samples.

The chain joins TRBV14 to TRBJ1-1; D is undetermined. The V gene lost 1 base and the J gene lost 0 bases, with 12 bases spanning the gap. Germline CDR1 is SGHDN and CDR2 is FVKESK. The CDR3 is 16 residues long. DNA for the CDR3: TGTGCCAGCAGCCAAGGGGTTGAGGACTTGAACACTGAAGCTTTCTTT. This sequence encodes CASSQGVEDLNTEAFF.

The rearrangement uses TRBV6-6 and TRBJ2-7; D not certain. The ends were cut back, 0 bases at V and 2 bases at J, with 8 bases in the middle. The CDR3 contains 14 residues. Germline lookup yields CDR1 MNHNY and CDR2 SVGAGI (reference sequence). The CDR3 DNA is TGTGCCAGCAGTTACTCGTTACCCCCCTACGAGCAGTACTTC. It is translated as CASSYSLPPYEQYF.

This sequence joins TRBV29-1 and TRBJ2-6, with D hard to call. Germline CDR1 reads SQVTM; CDR2 reads ANQGSEA. The CDR3 totals 14 residues. Trimming left V 4 bases short and J 0 bases short, with 7 bases between. In DNA, the CDR3 is TGCAGCGTTGTCCTGGGCTCTGGGGCCAACGTCCTGACTTTC. This encodes CSVVLGSGANVLTF.

This clone was detected only once. This chain joins TRBV5-5 and TRBJ2-7, with 7 nucleotides matching TRBD2. Trimming took 3 bases from V and 8 from J; bases not matched to a gene: 11. The CDR3 length is 14 residues. Germline V lookup: CDR1 SGHKS, CDR2 YYEKEE (reference sequence). For the CDR3, the DNA is TGTGCCAGCAGCTACCCGGGGACTACCTTCCAGCAGTACTTC. The encoded protein is CASSYPGTTFQQYF. The complete variable domain, with remaining parts taken from reference TRBV5-5 and TRBJ2-7, reads DAGVTQSPTHLIKTRGQQVTLRCSPISGHKSVSWYQQVLGQGPQFIFQYYEKEERGRGNFPDRFSARQFPNYSSELNVNALLLGDSALYLCASSYPGTTFQQYFGPGTRLTVT.

The J gene is TRBJ1-1, the V gene TRBV9, with D perhaps TRBD1 (6 bases). CDR1 and CDR2 from the germline V gene are SGDLS and YYNGEE. The CDR3 extends over 13 amino acids. V lost 4 bases, J lost 3 bases, and 10 bases lay in between. The CDR3 sequence is CASSSEGDTEAFF. The CDR3 nucleotides are TGTGCCAGCAGCTCAGAGGGGGACACTGAAGCTTTCTTT.

This clone was picked up one time. The chain carries TRBV7-9 and TRBJ2-7, with D uncertain. Trimming removed 3 bases from V and 1 base from J, with 10 bases in between. The germline V gene has CDR1 SEHNR and CDR2 FQNEAQ (reference sequence). The CDR3 has 14 residues. CDR3 region: CASSFLADSYEQYF. The CDR3 nucleotides are TGTGCCAGCAGCTTCCTCGCGGATTCCTACGAGCAGTACTTC.

This chain joins TRBV19 and TRBJ1-1; no definite D call. CDR3 length: 14 residues. The ends were cut back, 8 bases at V and 1 base at J, with 14 bases in the middle. The germline CDR1 and CDR2 sequences are LNHDA and SQIVND (reference sequence). This CDR3 is CASGYRGGNTEAFF. The CDR3 DNA follows: TGTGCCAGTGGATACCGGGGTGGGAACACTGAAGCTTTCTTT.

The J gene is TRBJ2-3, the V gene TRBV27; maybe TRBD2 (5 bases). The CDR3 runs to 19 residues. Deletions cut 6 bases from V and 2 bases from J, with 27 bases between. Germline loops: CDR1 MNHEY, CDR2 SMNVEV (reference sequence). CDR3 bases: TGTGCCAGCAGCCCCGGAACCCGGCCGATGCGGGCCGACACAGATACGCAGTATTTT. Translated, it gives CASSPGTRPMRADTDTQYF.

The chain has TRBV10-3 and TRBJ2-1, with D possibly being TRBD1 or TRBD2 (5 bases each). V was shortened by 0 bases and J by 10 bases, with 13 bases between the two germline ends. CDR3 size: 14 residues. Per the germline V gene, CDR1 is ENHRY and CDR2 is SYGVKD. In DNA, the CDR3 is TGTGCCATCAGTGAGTCGGTCGGGACCACAGAGCAGTTCTTC. It translates to CAISESVGTTEQFF.

This chain connects TRBV4-1 to TRBJ2-2; 14 nucleotides agree with TRBD2. Trimming removed 3 bases from V and 2 bases from J; junction bases left unmatched: 5. This CDR3 contains 18 residues. The germline V gene has CDR1 MGHRA and CDR2 YSYEKL. Here the CDR3 reads CASSHLGLAGGNTGELFF. In DNA form, the CDR3 reads TGCGCCAGCAGCCACTTAGGACTAGCGGGAGGCAACACCGGGGAGCTGTTTTTT.

This clone was seen at least ten times. The V gene is TRBV19, the J gene TRBJ2-1; D is uncertain. The V gene's germline CDR1 is LNHDA and CDR2 SQIVND (reference sequence). V was cut by 3 bases and J by 5 bases, with 8 bases left in between. The CDR3 is made up of 13 amino acids. The CDR3 DNA follows: TGTGCCAGTAGTATGAGTGCAAACAATGAGCAGTTCTTC. It specifies CASSMSANNEQFF.

The chain combines TRBV6-5 with TRBJ2-2, with 7 bases that match TRBD1. CDR3 length: 15 residues. The germline CDR1 and CDR2 sequences are MNHEY and SVGAGI. The V gene end was trimmed by 5 bases and the J gene end by 1 base; junction bases not matched to a gene: 4. The CDR3 region is CASSTRDRNTGELFF. The DNA for the CDR3 is TGTGCCAGCAGTACCCGGGACAGGAACACCGGGGAGCTGTTTTTT.

This chain joins TRBV7-7 and TRBJ2-2; the D is unclear. The CDR3 is made up of 16 amino acids. Germline V gene sequence: CDR1 SSHAT, CDR2 FNYEAQ (reference sequence). Trimming removed 3 bases from V and 6 bases from J, with 17 bases in between. The CDR3 here is CASSFSQEGAPGELFF. The CDR3 region has the DNA TGTGCCAGCAGCTTTTCCCAAGAAGGCGCGCCCGGGGAGCTGTTTTTT.

This chain joins TRBV6-5 and TRBJ2-1; 9 nucleotides agree with TRBD2. Germline trimming cut 7 bases from V and 10 bases from J; bases unmatched to any gene: 8. Germline values: CDR1 MNHEY, CDR2 SVGAGI. The CDR3 is made up of 13 amino acids. CDR3 nucleotide sequence: TGTGCCAGCAAGGAGCGGGGGGCCCGGGAGCAGTTCTTC. Its protein is CASKERGAREQFF.

The chain carries TRBV27 and TRBJ2-7, with a weak D call TRBD2 (5 bases). Deletions cut 8 bases from V and 6 bases from J, with 23 bases between. The germline V gene has CDR1 MNHEY and CDR2 SMNVEV (reference sequence). The CDR3 extends over 15 amino acids. The CDR3 coding sequence is TGTGCCAGCGCCTCCCTCAGCGGAACGATGCTCGAGCAGTACTTC. This codes for CASASLSGTMLEQYF.

The rearrangement joins TRBV9 to TRBJ2-7; 12 nucleotides match TRBD2. The CDR3 extends over 16 amino acids. From germline, CDR1 is SGDLS and CDR2 YYNGEE. V dropped 4 bases and J dropped 3; count of bases not matched to a gene: 8. The CDR3 protein is CASSPWTSGAFYEQYF. The CDR3 DNA is TGTGCCAGCAGCCCCTGGACTAGCGGGGCGTTCTACGAGCAGTACTTC.

The CDR3 loop reads CASIPNYGANTGELFF. CDR3 DNA sequence: TGTGCCAGCATCCCGAACTATGGGGCGAACACCGGGGAGCTGTTTTTT. The V and J genes are TRBV7-9 and TRBJ2-2; D ambiguous. The CDR3 is 16 residues long. Looked up from germline, CDR1 is SEHNR and CDR2 is FQNEAQ (reference sequence). V was pared by 7 bases and J by 0 bases, with 15 bases between.

This chain connects TRBV7-9 to TRBJ2-5; TRBD2 might be the D (5 bases). The J call is in doubt because the DNA end fits TRBJ2-7 better. Germline V gene sequence: CDR1 SEHNR, CDR2 FQNEAQ (reference sequence). CDR3 length: 15 residues. CDR3 amino acids: CASSREGRFFYEQYF. CDR3 nucleotides: TGTGCCAGCAGCCGAGAGGGCAGATTTTTCTACGAGCAGTACTTC.

A few counts support this clone. The chain is built from TRBV2 and TRBJ1-2; the match to TRBD1 covers 8 bases. The CDR3 has 15 amino acids. Germline V gives CDR1 SNHLY, CDR2 FYNNEI. With 4 bases clipped from V and 4 bases from J, the junction kept 8 bases outside the gene matches. The CDR3 sequence is CASSGGDRRLYGYTF. The CDR3 nucleotides are TGTGCCAGCAGTGGAGGGGACAGGAGGCTCTATGGCTACACCTTC.

The genes are TRBV5-8 and TRBJ1-1; 10 nucleotides agree with TRBD1. The germline gives CDR1 SGHTS, CDR2 YDEGEE. The CDR3 extends over 15 amino acids. After removal of 0 bases from V and 4 bases from J, the junction contained 3 bases not matched to a gene. Here the CDR3 DNA reads TGTGCCAGCAGCTTGGAGGGGACAGGGGTCACTGAAGCTTTCTTT. This translates into CASSLEGTGVTEAFF.

In its sample, this clone was seen once. V and J are TRBV6-5 and TRBJ2-5; tentatively, D is TRBD2 (5 bases). Trimming cost V 2 bases and J 0 bases, with 7 bases left between them. The CDR3 runs to 14 residues. The V gene's germline CDR1 is MNHEY and CDR2 SVGAGI. The CDR3, as DNA: TGTGCCAGCAGTTACGGAGGAAACCAAGAGACCCAGTACTTC. Its protein is CASSYGGNQETQYF.